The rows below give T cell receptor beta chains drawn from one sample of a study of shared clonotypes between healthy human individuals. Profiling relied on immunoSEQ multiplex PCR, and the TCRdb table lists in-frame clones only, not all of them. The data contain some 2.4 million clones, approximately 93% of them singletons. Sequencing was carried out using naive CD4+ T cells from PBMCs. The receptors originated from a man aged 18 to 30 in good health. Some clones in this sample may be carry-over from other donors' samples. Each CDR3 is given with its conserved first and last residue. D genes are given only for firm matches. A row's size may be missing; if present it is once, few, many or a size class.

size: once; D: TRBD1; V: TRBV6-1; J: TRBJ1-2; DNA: TGTGCCAGCAGCGTCGACAGGGGGAGACATAGTGGCTACACCTTC; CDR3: CASSVDRGRHSGYTF
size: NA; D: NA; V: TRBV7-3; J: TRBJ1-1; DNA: TGTGCCAGCAGCTTAACTGGAGGGAACACTGAAGCTTTCTTT; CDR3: CASSLTGGNTEAFF
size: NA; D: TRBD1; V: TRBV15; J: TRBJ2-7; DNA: TGTGCCACCGGGATGACAGGGCTCCAGTGGCAGTACTTC; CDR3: CATGMTGLQWQYF
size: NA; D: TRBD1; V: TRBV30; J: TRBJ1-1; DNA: TGTGCTTGGACCTTAGAGGGGGCGCGGACTGAAGCTTTCTTT; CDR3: CAWTLEGARTEAFF
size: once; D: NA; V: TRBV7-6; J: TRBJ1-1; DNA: TGTGCCAGCAGCCGTAGACAGGAGGTGAACACTGAAGCTTTCTTT; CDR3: CASSRRQEVNTEAFF
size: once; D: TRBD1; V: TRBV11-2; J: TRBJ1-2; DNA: TGTGCCAGCAGCTTCGGGACAGCGGATGGCTACACCTTC; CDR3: CASSFGTADGYTF
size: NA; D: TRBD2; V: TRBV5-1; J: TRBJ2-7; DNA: TGCGCCAGCAGCTTGGGGACTAGCGGGATCGGCGACGAGCAGTACTTC; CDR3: CASSLGTSGIGDEQYF
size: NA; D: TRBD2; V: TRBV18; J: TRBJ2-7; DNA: TGTGCCAGCTCCGCCGGGACTAGTTCTTACGAGCAGTACTTC; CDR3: CASSAGTSSYEQYF
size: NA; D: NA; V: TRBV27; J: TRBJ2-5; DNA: TGTGCCAGCGGGTGGGGGACCCAGTACTTC; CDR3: CASGWGTQYF
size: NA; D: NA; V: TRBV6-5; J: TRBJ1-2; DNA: TGTGCCAGCAGAGAGGGTTTGAACTATGGCTACACCTTC; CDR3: CASREGLNYGYTF
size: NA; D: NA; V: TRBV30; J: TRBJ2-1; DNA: TGTGCCTGGCACGATCCCTACAATGAGCAGTTCTTC; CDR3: CAWHDPYNEQFF
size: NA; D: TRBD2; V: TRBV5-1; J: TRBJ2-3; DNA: TGCGCCAGCCACGGGGGACTAGCTAGGCTGACAGATACGCAGTATTTT; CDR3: CASHGGLARLTDTQYF
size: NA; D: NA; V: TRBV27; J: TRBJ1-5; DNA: TGTGCCAGCAGCAGGGTCAGAAATAGCAATCAGCCCCAGCATTTT; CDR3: CASSRVRNSNQPQHF
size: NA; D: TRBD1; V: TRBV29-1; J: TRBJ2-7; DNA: TGCAGCGTCGGACAGGGGGCCGTTTACGAGCAGTACTTC; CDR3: CSVGQGAVYEQYF
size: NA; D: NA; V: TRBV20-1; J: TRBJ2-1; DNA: TGCAGTGCGGCCCCGGGGAATGAGCAGTTCTTC; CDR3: CSAAPGNEQFF
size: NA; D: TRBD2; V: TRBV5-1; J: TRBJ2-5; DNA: TGCGCCAGCATCGGACTAGCGGGACCCGGGAAGACCCAGTACTTC; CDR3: CASIGLAGPGKTQYF
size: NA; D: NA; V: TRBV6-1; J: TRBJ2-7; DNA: TGTGCCACTCACGGGGGTCGCACCTACGAGCAGTACTTC; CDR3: CATHGGRTYEQYF
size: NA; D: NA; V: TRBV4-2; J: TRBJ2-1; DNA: TGTGCCAGCAGCCAGGCCGGGACCAACCACAATGAGCAGTTCTTC; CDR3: CASSQAGTNHNEQFF
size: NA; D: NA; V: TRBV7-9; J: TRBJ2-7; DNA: TGTGCCAGCAGCCCGACCGGGGTCTACGAGCAGTACTTC; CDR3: CASSPTGVYEQYF
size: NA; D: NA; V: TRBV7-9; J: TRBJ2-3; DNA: TGTGCCAGCAGTTTTTACCAGGGAACAGATACGCAGTATTTT; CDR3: CASSFYQGTDTQYF
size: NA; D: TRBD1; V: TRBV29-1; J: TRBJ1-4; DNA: TGCAGCGTTGAGAGGACAGGGGATGAAAAACTGTTTTTT; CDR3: CSVERTGDEKLFF
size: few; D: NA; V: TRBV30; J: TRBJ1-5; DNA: TGTGCCTGGAGTCCTCGAAATCAGCCCCAGCATTTT; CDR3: CAWSPRNQPQHF
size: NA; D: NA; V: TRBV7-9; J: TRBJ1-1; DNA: TGTGCCAGCAGCTCTCAGGGTAACACTGAAGCTTTCTTT; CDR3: CASSSQGNTEAFF
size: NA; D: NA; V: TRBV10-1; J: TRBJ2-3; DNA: TGCGCCAGCAGTAGGGACCCAAGCACAGATACGCAGTATTTT; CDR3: CASSRDPSTDTQYF
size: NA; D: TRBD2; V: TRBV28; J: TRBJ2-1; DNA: TGTGCCAGCAGTACTAGCGGGAGATATCGCTTCTTC; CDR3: CASSTSGRYRFF
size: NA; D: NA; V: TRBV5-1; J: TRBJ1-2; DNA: TGCGCCAGCAGCCCTCCGGCGCGGGGGGATGGCTACACCTTC; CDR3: CASSPPARGDGYTF
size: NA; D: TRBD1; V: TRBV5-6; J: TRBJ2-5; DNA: TGTGCCAGCAGCGCCGACAGGGGGCGCCGAGAGACCCAGTACTTC; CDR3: CASSADRGRRETQYF
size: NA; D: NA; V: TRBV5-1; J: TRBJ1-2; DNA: TGCGCCAGCAGCAGACTCCCGGGAGACCGCTATGGCTACACCTTC; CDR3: CASSRLPGDRYGYTF
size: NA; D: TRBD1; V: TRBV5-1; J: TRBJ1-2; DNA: TGCGCCAGCAGCCAAACCACAGGGGACTATGGCTACACCTTC; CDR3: CASSQTTGDYGYTF
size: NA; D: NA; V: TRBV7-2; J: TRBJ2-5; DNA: TGTGCCAGCAGCTTCAGGGGAGAAGAGACCCAGTACTTC; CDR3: CASSFRGEETQYF
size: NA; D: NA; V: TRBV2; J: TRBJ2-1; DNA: TGTGCCAGCAGCAGGACACGGGCCGAGGAGCAGTTCTTC; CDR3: CASSRTRAEEQFF
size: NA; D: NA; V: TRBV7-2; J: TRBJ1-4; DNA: TGTGCCAGCAGCTTAGGTACAGGGCGTGAAAAACTGTTTTTT; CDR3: CASSLGTGREKLFF
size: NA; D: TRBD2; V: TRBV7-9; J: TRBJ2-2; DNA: TGTGCCAGCAGCCAAAGGGGCGGGAGGGCAACAGAGAACACCGGGGAGCTGTTTTTT; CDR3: CASSQRGGRATENTGELFF
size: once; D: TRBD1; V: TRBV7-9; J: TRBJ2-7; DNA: TGTGCCAGCAGTTTCCCGGGACAGGGGTTTTACGAGCAGTACTTC; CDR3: CASSFPGQGFYEQYF
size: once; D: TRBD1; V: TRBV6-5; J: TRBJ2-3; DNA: TGTGCCAGCAGTTACGGTGAGGGGGCCACAGATACGCAGTATTTT; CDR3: CASSYGEGATDTQYF
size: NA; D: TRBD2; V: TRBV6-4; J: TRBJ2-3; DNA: TGTGCCAGCAGGCTAGCGGGAGATTCAGATACGCAGTATTTT; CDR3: CASRLAGDSDTQYF
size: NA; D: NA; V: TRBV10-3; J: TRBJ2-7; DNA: TGTGCCATCAGTGATGCCCCAAGCAACTACGAGCAGTACTTC; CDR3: CAISDAPSNYEQYF
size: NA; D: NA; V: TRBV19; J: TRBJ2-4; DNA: TGTGCCGGAAATTCTAGCAACCAGGACCCACTAGCCAAAAACATTCAGTACTTC; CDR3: CAGNSSNQDPLAKNIQYF
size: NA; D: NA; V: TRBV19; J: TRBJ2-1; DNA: TGTGCCAGTACCAGTAGGGGCAATGAGCAGTTCTTC; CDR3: CASTSRGNEQFF
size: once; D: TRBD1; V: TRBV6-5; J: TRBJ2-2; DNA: TGTGCCAGCAGTTACGAGGACAGGGGGAACGGGGAGCTGTTTTTT; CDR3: CASSYEDRGNGELFF
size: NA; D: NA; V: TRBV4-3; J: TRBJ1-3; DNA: TGCGCCAGCAGCCAAGATCTCAGGGTTGTTGGAAACACCATATATTTT; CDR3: CASSQDLRVVGNTIYF
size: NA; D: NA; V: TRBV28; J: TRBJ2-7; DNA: TGTGCCAGCACCGGGACCTCCTACGAGCAGTACTTC; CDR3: CASTGTSYEQYF
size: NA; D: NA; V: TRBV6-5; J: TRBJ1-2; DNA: TGTGCCAGCAGTTACTCTGCTGTTACTGCCGGCTATGGCTACACCTTC; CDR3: CASSYSAVTAGYGYTF
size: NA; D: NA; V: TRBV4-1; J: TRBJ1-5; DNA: TGCGCCAGCAGCCAAATGTCGGCGCAGCCCCAGCATTTT; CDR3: CASSQMSAQPQHF
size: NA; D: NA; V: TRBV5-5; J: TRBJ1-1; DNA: TGTGCCAGCAGCTTGGCCCTGGGGAACACTGAAGCTTTCTTT; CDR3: CASSLALGNTEAFF
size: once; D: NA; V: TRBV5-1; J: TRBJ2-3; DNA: TGCGCCAGCAGCTTGGACGGCTATGGAGTCACAGATACGCAGTATTTT; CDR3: CASSLDGYGVTDTQYF